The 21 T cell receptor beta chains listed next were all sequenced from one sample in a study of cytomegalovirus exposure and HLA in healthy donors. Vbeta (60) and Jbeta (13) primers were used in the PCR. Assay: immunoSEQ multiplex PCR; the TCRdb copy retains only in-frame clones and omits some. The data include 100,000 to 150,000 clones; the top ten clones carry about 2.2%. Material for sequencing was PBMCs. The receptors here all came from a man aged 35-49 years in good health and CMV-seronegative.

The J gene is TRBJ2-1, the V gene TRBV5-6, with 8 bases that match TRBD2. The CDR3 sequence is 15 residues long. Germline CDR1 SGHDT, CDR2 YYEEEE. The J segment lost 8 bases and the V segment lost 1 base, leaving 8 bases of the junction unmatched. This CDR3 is CASSLRAGAGDEQFF. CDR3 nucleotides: TGTGCCAGCAGCTTGCGAGCGGGGGCAGGCGATGAGCAGTTCTTC.

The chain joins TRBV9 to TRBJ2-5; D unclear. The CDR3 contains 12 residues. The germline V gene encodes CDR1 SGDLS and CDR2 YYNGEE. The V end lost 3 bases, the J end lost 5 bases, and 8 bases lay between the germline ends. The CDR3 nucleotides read TGTGCCAGCAGCGAAAGAGGCGAGACCCAGTACTTC. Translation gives CASSERGETQYF.

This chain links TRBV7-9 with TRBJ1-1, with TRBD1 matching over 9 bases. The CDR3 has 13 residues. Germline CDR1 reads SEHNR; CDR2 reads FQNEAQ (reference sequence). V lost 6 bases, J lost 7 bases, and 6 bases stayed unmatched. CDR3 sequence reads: CASRHGTGHEAFF. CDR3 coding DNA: TGTGCCAGCAGACACGGGACAGGGCATGAAGCTTTCTTT.

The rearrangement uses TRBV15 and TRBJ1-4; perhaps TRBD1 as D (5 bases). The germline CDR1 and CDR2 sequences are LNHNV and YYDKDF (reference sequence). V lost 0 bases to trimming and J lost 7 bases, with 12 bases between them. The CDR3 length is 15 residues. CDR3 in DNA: TGTGCCACCAGCAGAGATTTGGGGCAGGGTGAAAAACTGTTTTTT. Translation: CATSRDLGQGEKLFF.

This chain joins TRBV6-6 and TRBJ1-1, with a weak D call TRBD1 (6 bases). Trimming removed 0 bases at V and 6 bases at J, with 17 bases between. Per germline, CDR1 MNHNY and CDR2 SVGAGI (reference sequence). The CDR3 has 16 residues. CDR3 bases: TGTGCCAGCAGTTACTCGATTATTACAGGGTCCGCTGAAGCTTTCTTT. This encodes CASSYSIITGSAEAFF.

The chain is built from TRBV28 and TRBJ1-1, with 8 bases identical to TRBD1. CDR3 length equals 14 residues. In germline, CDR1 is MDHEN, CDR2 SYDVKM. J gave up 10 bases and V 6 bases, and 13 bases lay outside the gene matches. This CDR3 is CASRIQGVGGVAFF. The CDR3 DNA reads TGTGCCAGCAGGATACAGGGGGTAGGGGGTGTAGCTTTCTTT.

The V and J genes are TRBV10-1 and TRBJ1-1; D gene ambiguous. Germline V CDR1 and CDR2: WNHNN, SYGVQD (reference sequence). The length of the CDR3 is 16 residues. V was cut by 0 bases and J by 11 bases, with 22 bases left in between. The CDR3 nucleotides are TGCGCCAGCAGTGAGTCGGGCCTATCGTCAACTGGAGGGGCTTTCTTT. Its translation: CASSESGLSSTGGAFF.

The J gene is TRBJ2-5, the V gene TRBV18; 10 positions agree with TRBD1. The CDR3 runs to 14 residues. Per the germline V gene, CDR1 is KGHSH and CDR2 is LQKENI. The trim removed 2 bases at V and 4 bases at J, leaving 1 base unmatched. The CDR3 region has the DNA TGTGCCAGCTCACCAGGGGACAGGGGAGAGACCCAGTACTTC. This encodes CASSPGDRGETQYF.

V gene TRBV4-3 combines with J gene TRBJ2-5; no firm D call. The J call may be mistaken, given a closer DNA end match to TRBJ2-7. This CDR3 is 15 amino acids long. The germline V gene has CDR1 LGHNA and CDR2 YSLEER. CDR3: CASSQGAASSYEQYF. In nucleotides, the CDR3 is TGCGCCAGCAGCCAAGGCGCAGCGAGCTCCTACGAGCAGTACTTC.

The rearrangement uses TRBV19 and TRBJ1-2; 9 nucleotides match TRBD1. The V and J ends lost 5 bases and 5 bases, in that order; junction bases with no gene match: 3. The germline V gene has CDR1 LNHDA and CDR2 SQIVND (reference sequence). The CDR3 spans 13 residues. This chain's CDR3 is CASSPQGAYGYTF. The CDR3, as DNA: TGTGCCAGTAGTCCACAGGGGGCATATGGCTACACCTTC.

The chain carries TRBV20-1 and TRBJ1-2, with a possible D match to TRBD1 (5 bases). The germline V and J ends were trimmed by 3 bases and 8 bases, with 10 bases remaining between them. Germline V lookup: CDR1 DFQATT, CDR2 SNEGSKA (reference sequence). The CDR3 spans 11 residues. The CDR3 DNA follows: TGCAGTGCTAGGCCCCAGGGAGGCTACACCTTC. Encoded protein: CSARPQGGYTF.

In DNA form, the CDR3 reads TGTGCCAGCAGCTTGGTTGGGGTTGTGGGCAGGGGAACAGATACGCAGTATTTT. As protein: CASSLVGVVGRGTDTQYF. J is TRBJ2-3 and V is TRBV5-4; D perhaps matches TRBD1 (6 bases). In germline, CDR1 is SGHNT, CDR2 YYREEE (reference sequence). This CDR3 contains 18 residues. Deletions cut 0 bases from V and 3 bases from J, with 20 bases between.

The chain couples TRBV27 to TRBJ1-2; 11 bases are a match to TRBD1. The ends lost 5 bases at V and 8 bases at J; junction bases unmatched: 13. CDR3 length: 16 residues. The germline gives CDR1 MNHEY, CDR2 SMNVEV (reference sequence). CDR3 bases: TGTGCCAGCAGTCGATCGTTAGGACAGGGGGCGAGCGGCTACACCTTC. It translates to CASSRSLGQGASGYTF.

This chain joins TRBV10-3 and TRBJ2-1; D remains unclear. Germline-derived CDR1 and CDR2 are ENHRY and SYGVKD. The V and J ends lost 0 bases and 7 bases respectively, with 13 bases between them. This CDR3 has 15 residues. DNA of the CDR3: TGTGCCATCAGTGAGTCGGGCCAGAGTATAAATGAGCAGTTCTTC. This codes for CAISESGQSINEQFF.

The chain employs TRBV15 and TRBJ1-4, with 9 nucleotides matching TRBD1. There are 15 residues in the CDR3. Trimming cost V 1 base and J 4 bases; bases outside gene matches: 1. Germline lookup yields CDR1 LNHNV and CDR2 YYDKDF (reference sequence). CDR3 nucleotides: TGTGCCACCAGCAGAGGGACAGGGGATAATGAAAAACTGTTTTTT. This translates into CATSRGTGDNEKLFF.

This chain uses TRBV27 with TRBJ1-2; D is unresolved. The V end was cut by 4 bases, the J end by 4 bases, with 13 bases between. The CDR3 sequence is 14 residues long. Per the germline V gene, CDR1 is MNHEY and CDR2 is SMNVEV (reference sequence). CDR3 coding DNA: TGTGCCAGCAGTTCAAACCTCAACTCCTATGGCTACACCTTC. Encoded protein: CASSSNLNSYGYTF.

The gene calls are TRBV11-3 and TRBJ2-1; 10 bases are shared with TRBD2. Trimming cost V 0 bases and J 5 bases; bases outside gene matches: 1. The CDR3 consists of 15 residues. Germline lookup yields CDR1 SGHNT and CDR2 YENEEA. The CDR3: CASSLDGLADNEQFF. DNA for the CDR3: TGTGCCAGCAGCTTAGATGGACTAGCGGACAATGAGCAGTTCTTC.

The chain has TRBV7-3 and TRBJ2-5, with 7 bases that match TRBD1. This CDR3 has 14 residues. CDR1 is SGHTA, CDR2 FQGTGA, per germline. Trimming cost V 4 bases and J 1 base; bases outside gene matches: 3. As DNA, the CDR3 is TGTGCCAGCAGCTCGACAGGGCTCCAAGAGACCCAGTACTTC. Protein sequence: CASSSTGLQETQYF.

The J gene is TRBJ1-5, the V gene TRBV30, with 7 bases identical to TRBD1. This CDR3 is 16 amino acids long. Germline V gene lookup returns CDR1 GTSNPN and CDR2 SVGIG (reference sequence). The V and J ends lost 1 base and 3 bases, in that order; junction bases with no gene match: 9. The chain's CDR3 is CAWSGEDRLVNQPQHF. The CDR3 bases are TGTGCCTGGAGTGGGGAGGACAGGCTGGTCAATCAGCCCCAGCATTTT.

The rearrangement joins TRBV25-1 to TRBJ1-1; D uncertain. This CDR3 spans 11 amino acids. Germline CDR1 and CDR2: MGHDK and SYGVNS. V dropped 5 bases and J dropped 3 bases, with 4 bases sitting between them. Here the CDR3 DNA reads TGTGCCAGCAGTTTCTACACTGAAGCTTTCTTT. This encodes CASSFYTEAFF. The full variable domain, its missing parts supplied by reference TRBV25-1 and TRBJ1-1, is EADIYQTPRYLVIGTGKKITLECSQTMGHDKMYWYQQDPGMELHLIHYSYGVNSTEKGDLSSESTVSRIRTEHFPLTLESARPSHTSQYLCASSFYTEAFFGQGTRLTVV.

The CDR3 protein is CASRGQGSTGELFF. For the CDR3, the DNA is TGTGCCAGCAGGGGACAGGGCAGCACCGGGGAGCTGTTTTTT. The chain recombines TRBV6-4 with TRBJ2-2, with 9 bases identical to TRBD1. J lost 4 bases, V lost 6 bases, and 3 bases had no gene match. The CDR3 length is 14 residues. Germline CDR1 reads MRHNA; CDR2 reads SNTAGT.